These 25 T cell receptor beta chains share one sample of origin, sequenced in a study of a mutant IDH1 vaccine in newly diagnosed glioma. Measured with immunoSEQ multiplex PCR; TCRdb has only the in-frame clones, and not every one. The table includes 30,000 to 40,000 clones, 56% detected once. Their antigen targets remain unknown. Time point of the sample: week 5, during vaccination. The vaccine gave 300 ug of a 20-mer mutant IDH1 peptide subcutaneously per dose. This material consisted of PBMCs, taken from a glioma patient whose treatment included an IDH1 peptide vaccine. These receptors were taken from a young woman with glioma.

V usage is TRBV10-2 and J usage is TRBJ1-5; maybe TRBD1 (5 bases). Per germline, CDR1 WSHSY and CDR2 SAAADI. The CDR3 is 14 residues long. Trimming took 6 bases from V and 4 from J, leaving 13 bases between them. CDR3 protein: CASSYPGVNQPQHF. CDR3 coding DNA: TGCGCCAGCAGCTACCCGGGGGTTAATCAGCCCCAGCATTTT.

The chain has TRBV19 and TRBJ2-3, with D perhaps TRBD1 or TRBD2 (5 bases each). Germline V gene data show CDR1 as LNHDA and CDR2 as SQIVND (reference sequence). This CDR3 is 14 amino acids long. Trimming removed 5 bases from V and 1 base from J, with 10 bases in between. The CDR3, as DNA: TGTGCCAGTAGTCGGGACCCAGGCACAGATACGCAGTATTTT. Its protein product is CASSRDPGTDTQYF.

V is TRBV13 and J is TRBJ1-3; D is ambiguous. Trimming left V 8 bases short and J 1 base short, with 12 bases between. The CDR3 sequence is 14 residues long. CDR1 and CDR2 (germline): PRHDT, FYEKMQ (reference sequence). The CDR3 loop is CASARLLSGNTIYF. The CDR3 nucleotides read TGTGCCAGCGCCCGACTTTTATCTGGAAACACCATATATTTT. Complete variable domain (other parts from reference TRBV13 and TRBJ1-3): AAGVIQSPRHLIKEKRETATLKCYPIPRHDTVYWYQQGPGQDPQFLISFYEKMQSDKGSIPDRFSAQQFSDYHSELNMSSLELGDSALYFCASARLLSGNTIYFGEGSWLTVV.

The V gene is TRBV6-1, the J gene TRBJ1-5; D unresolved. The germline CDR1 and CDR2 sequences are MNHNS and SASEGT. The CDR3 covers 16 residues. Deletions cut 1 base from V and 0 bases from J, with 10 bases between. The CDR3 reads CASSEVQSDSNQPQHF. For the CDR3, the DNA is TGTGCCAGCAGTGAAGTACAGTCAGATAGCAATCAGCCCCAGCATTTT.

Only a few counts were recorded for this clone. CDR3 sequence: CASSFIPGGVTEAFF. The CDR3 region has the DNA TGTGCCAGTAGTTTCATCCCAGGGGGCGTCACTGAAGCTTTCTTT. V and J are TRBV19 and TRBJ1-1; 8 bases are a match to TRBD1. Trimming cost V 5 bases and J 4 bases; bases outside gene matches: 9. CDR1 and CDR2 (germline): LNHDA, SQIVND (reference sequence). This CDR3 is 15 amino acids long.

This clone was detected only a few times. In DNA form, the CDR3 reads TGTGCCATCAGTGAAGGACAGGACACTGAAGCTTTCTTT. The encoded protein is CAISEGQDTEAFF. The chain carries TRBV10-3 and TRBJ1-1; TRBD1 matches 7 bases. V gave up 3 bases and J gave up 3 bases; unmatched junction bases: 1. The germline V gene encodes CDR1 ENHRY and CDR2 SYGVKD. This CDR3 has 13 residues.

This chain's CDR3 is CASSLGSARGRNQPQHF. The CDR3 bases are TGTGCCAGCAGCTTAGGCAGCGCCAGGGGGCGCAATCAGCCCCAGCATTTT. The rearrangement joins TRBV11-3 to TRBJ1-5, with 8 bases lining up with TRBD1. J was trimmed by 2 bases and V by 1 base; bases with no gene match: 7. The germline V gene encodes CDR1 SGHNT and CDR2 YENEEA. The CDR3 runs 17 residues.

The V gene is TRBV29-1, the J gene TRBJ2-7, with a tentative D call TRBD2 (7 bases). Germline assignment: CDR1 SQVTM and CDR2 ANQGSEA. Trimming left V 4 bases short and J 3 bases short, with 10 bases between. The CDR3 totals 12 residues. CDR3 DNA sequence: TGCAGCGTTGTAGGGGGGGACTACGAGCAGTACTTC. It encodes CSVVGGDYEQYF.

The chain combines TRBV7-2 with TRBJ2-7; TRBD1 matches 9 bases. CDR1 is SGHTA and CDR2 is FQGNSA in the germline V gene. Trimming cost V 4 bases and J 2 bases; bases outside gene matches: 18. There are 19 residues in the CDR3. CDR3 in DNA: TGTGCCAGCAGCTCCGTTTTCGAGGACAGGGGTTTTTTTACCTACGAGCAGTACTTC. Encoded protein: CASSSVFEDRGFFTYEQYF.

This clone was detected a few times. This sequence joins TRBV5-5 and TRBJ1-1, with TRBD1 matching over 10 bases. Germline lookup yields CDR1 SGHKS and CDR2 YYEKEE (reference sequence). The CDR3 runs to 16 residues. After removal of 4 bases from V and 4 bases from J, the junction contained 10 bases not matched to a gene. CDR3 in amino acids: CASSPGQGQSGTEAFF. The CDR3 coding sequence is TGTGCCAGCAGCCCGGGACAGGGGCAGTCGGGCACTGAAGCTTTCTTT.

The rearrangement uses TRBV6-5 and TRBJ2-4; no definite D call. The CDR3 consists of 15 residues. V shed 3 bases and J shed 1 base, with 10 bases lying between them. CDR1 and CDR2 from the germline V gene are MNHEY and SVGAGI. CDR3 DNA: TGTGCCAGCAGTTATGCGAGGACGGCCAAAAACATTCAGTACTTC. It specifies CASSYARTAKNIQYF.

In its sample, this clone was seen a few times. The gene calls are TRBV15 and TRBJ1-2; the D gene is possibly TRBD1 (5 bases). V was pared by 0 bases and J by 4 bases, with 6 bases between. CDR1 is LNHNV and CDR2 is YYDKDF in the germline V gene (reference sequence). The CDR3 is 13 residues long. The CDR3: CATSRDQGYGYTF. For the CDR3, the DNA is TGTGCCACCAGCAGAGATCAGGGCTATGGCTACACCTTC.

The chain carries TRBV5-1 and TRBJ2-3, with a weak D call TRBD2 (5 bases). V lost 6 bases and J lost 2, with 16 bases in between. The CDR3 consists of 15 residues. Germline values: CDR1 SGHRS, CDR2 YFSETQ. CDR3 nucleotides: TGCGCCAGCAAACGGCAGCGGATAGACACAGATACGCAGTATTTT. Its protein is CASKRQRIDTDTQYF.

The chain is built from TRBV10-3 and TRBJ2-7, with 7 bases that match TRBD2. With 3 bases clipped from V and 0 bases from J, the junction kept 5 bases outside the gene matches. CDR1 is ENHRY, CDR2 SYGVKD, per germline. This CDR3 is 15 amino acids long. The CDR3 region is CAISENLAVSYEQYF. As DNA, the CDR3 is TGTGCCATCAGTGAAAATCTAGCGGTCTCCTACGAGCAGTACTTC.

The chain has TRBV7-6 and TRBJ2-7, with D possibly matching TRBD1 (5 bases). This CDR3 has 14 amino acids. Germline lookup yields CDR1 SGHVS and CDR2 FNYEAQ. V dropped 4 bases and J dropped 3 bases, with 13 bases sitting between them. CDR3 nucleotides: TGTGCCAGCAGCTCCGGACATACTTACTACGAGCAGTACTTC. It specifies CASSSGHTYYEQYF.

This clone was detected only a few times. The chain has TRBV18 and TRBJ2-2; 7 bases align to TRBD1. CDR1 and CDR2 (germline): KGHSH, LQKENI. The V and J ends lost 9 bases and 6 bases, in that order; junction bases with no gene match: 7. The CDR3 extends over 13 amino acids. CDR3 sequence: CASNDRAPGELFF. The CDR3, as DNA: TGTGCCAGTAACGACAGGGCTCCCGGGGAGCTGTTTTTT.

The J gene is TRBJ1-6, the V gene TRBV2; perhaps TRBD1 as D (5 bases). Germline loops: CDR1 SNHLY, CDR2 FYNNEI. The germline V and J ends were trimmed by 4 bases and 16 bases, with 11 bases remaining between them. The CDR3 extends over 11 amino acids. The chain's CDR3 is CASSGQSTLHF. CDR3 DNA sequence: TGTGCCAGCAGTGGACAGAGCACTCTCCACTTT. Variable domain in full (rest from reference TRBV2 and TRBJ1-6): EPEVTQTPSHQVTQMGQEVILRCVPISNHLYFYWYRQILGQKVEFLVSFYNNEISEKSEIFDDQFSVERPDGSNFTLKIRSTKLEDSAMYFCASSGQSTLHFGNGTRLTVT.

This clone has more than one count but fewer than ten. The CDR3 sequence is CSDRQGPEAFF. The CDR3 DNA reads as TGCAGCGACCGACAGGGGCCTGAAGCTTTCTTT. V gene TRBV29-1 combines with J gene TRBJ1-1; 8 bases match TRBD1. V lost 7 bases to trimming and J lost 6 bases; unmatched junction nucleotides: 4. Germline CDR1 is SQVTM and CDR2 is ANQGSEA. The CDR3 length is 11 residues.

The chain has TRBV19 and TRBJ1-1, with 7 bases that match TRBD1. Germline lookup yields CDR1 LNHDA and CDR2 SQIVND (reference sequence). The trim removed 6 bases at V and 7 bases at J, leaving 8 bases unmatched. CDR3 length: 13 amino acids. The CDR3 here is CASRKTGDREAFF. As DNA, the CDR3 is TGTGCCAGTAGAAAAACAGGGGATCGTGAAGCTTTCTTT.

This clone was detected a few times. V gene TRBV27 combines with J gene TRBJ1-4, with 9 nucleotides matching TRBD1. This CDR3 has 16 residues. After removal of 6 bases from V and 3 bases from J, the junction contained 8 bases not matched to a gene. CDR1 MNHEY and CDR2 SMNVEV come from the germline V gene (reference sequence). The CDR3 protein is CASRIQGASANEKLFF. The CDR3 coding sequence is TGTGCCAGCAGAATACAGGGGGCTAGTGCTAATGAAAAACTGTTTTTT.

V gene TRBV28 combines with J gene TRBJ1-1; 11 bases are shared with TRBD1. Unmatched junction bases numbered 10, after V lost 5 bases and J lost 8 bases. Per germline, CDR1 MDHEN and CDR2 SYDVKM. The CDR3 is 15 amino acids. The CDR3 DNA reads as TGTGCCAGCAGTCCCGGACAGGGGGCCGGGGGGGAAGCTTTCTTT. Translated, it gives CASSPGQGAGGEAFF.

In this sample, this clone turned up once. The chain recombines TRBV14 with TRBJ2-1; 10 bases line up with TRBD2. After removal of 3 bases from V and 6 bases from J, the junction contained 8 bases not matched to a gene. Germline assignment: CDR1 SGHDN and CDR2 FVKESK. The CDR3 is 16 amino acids. CDR3 region: CASSHLLAGVLNEQFF. The DNA for the CDR3 is TGTGCCAGCAGCCATTTGCTAGCGGGAGTCCTCAATGAGCAGTTCTTC.

This sequence joins TRBV5-1 and TRBJ1-2; tentative D call: TRBD1 (6 bases). V gave up 4 bases and J gave up 7 bases, with 20 bases separating them. CDR1 SGHRS and CDR2 YFSETQ come from the germline V gene. The CDR3 contains 15 residues. The CDR3 nucleotides are TGCGCCAGCAGCCCCATTGGTTCGGGGGCTTTTGGCTACACCTTC. Amino acid sequence: CASSPIGSGAFGYTF.

The chain links TRBV10-3 to TRBJ1-1; no clear D gene. There are 13 residues in the CDR3. Per germline, CDR1 ENHRY and CDR2 SYGVKD. The ends were cut back, 4 bases at V and 0 bases at J, with 6 bases in the middle. The CDR3 loop is CAISAGVNTEAFF. Written as DNA, the CDR3 is TGTGCCATCAGTGCTGGAGTGAACACTGAAGCTTTCTTT.

V is TRBV10-3 and J is TRBJ1-1; perhaps TRBD1 as D (6 bases). The CDR3 has 12 amino acids. Trimming cost V 6 bases and J 11 bases, with 16 bases left between them. Germline-derived CDR1 and CDR2 are ENHRY and SYGVKD. The CDR3 region is CAIRTSGTTAFF. The CDR3 nucleotides are TGTGCCATCAGAACGAGCGGGACAACGGCTTTCTTT.